The 18 T cell receptor beta chains below were found in one sample sequenced in a study of blood T cell repertoires in COVID-19. The protocol was immunoSEQ multiplex PCR, while the TCRdb copy is restricted to in-frame clones and leaves out a portion. The sample includes roughly 280,000 clones, about 88% of them seen just once. The specimen was PBMCs or T cells enriched from blood (not recorded which). These TCRs come from a woman aged 45-60 years who had recovered from COVID-19.

The chain employs TRBV30 and TRBJ2-7, with 12 positions matching TRBD1. In germline, CDR1 is GTSNPN, CDR2 SVGIG (reference sequence). The CDR3 covers 17 residues. V lost 0 bases, J lost 1 base, and 7 bases stayed unmatched. CDR3 loop: CAWSVAGGQGASYEQYF. The CDR3 DNA reads as TGTGCCTGGAGTGTTGCTGGGGGACAGGGGGCGTCCTACGAGCAGTACTTC.

This chain links TRBV6-6 with TRBJ2-2; D unresolved. The V gene's germline CDR1 is MNHNY and CDR2 SVGAGI (reference sequence). CDR3 length: 12 amino acids. The V end lost 6 bases, the J end lost 4 bases, and 6 bases lay between the germline ends. CDR3 bases: TGTGCCAGCAGCTCTATCACCGGGGAGCTGTTTTTT. Protein product: CASSSITGELFF.

The genes are TRBV7-9 and TRBJ1-2, with 7 bases fitting TRBD1. After removal of 5 bases from V and 4 bases from J, the junction contained 13 bases not matched to a gene. CDR1 and CDR2 from the germline V gene are SEHNR and FQNEAQ (reference sequence). The CDR3 extends over 16 amino acids. CDR3 DNA: TGTGCCAGCAGCCCGGCTGTCGGCAGGGGGATCTATGGCTACACCTTC. It translates to CASSPAVGRGIYGYTF.

V gene TRBV7-2 combines with J gene TRBJ1-5, with D perhaps matching TRBD1 (5 bases). The V end was cut by 2 bases, the J end by 6 bases, with 17 bases between. Germline V lookup: CDR1 SGHTA, CDR2 FQGNSA. The CDR3 contains 16 residues. CDR3 loop: CASSLRMVQAGQPQHF. The CDR3 nucleotides are TGTGCCAGCAGCTTACGGATGGTACAGGCAGGTCAGCCCCAGCATTTT.

Concerning this clone itself: Other DNA sequences of this sample code for an identical CDR3. The chain joins TRBV28 to TRBJ1-5; D unresolved. The CDR3 is 13 amino acids. The V end was cut by 6 bases, the J end by 4 bases, with 10 bases between. Germline V lookup: CDR1 MDHEN, CDR2 SYDVKM. This CDR3 is CASSLTGNQPQHF. The CDR3 DNA follows: TGTGCCAGCAGCCTAACGGGAAATCAGCCCCAGCATTTT.

This chain links TRBV2 with TRBJ2-2, with D tentatively TRBD2 (5 bases). Trimming shortened V by 7 bases and J by 1 base, and 10 bases separated the two germline ends. Germline V gene sequence: CDR1 SNHLY, CDR2 FYNNEI. The CDR3 runs 14 residues. Here the CDR3 DNA reads TGTGCCAGCAAGAGGGTAGGGAACACCGGGGAGCTGTTTTTT. This sequence encodes CASKRVGNTGELFF.

The rearrangement joins TRBV9 to TRBJ2-3, with 10 positions matching TRBD2. Per germline, CDR1 SGDLS and CDR2 YYNGEE. The V and J ends lost 2 bases and 3 bases, in that order; junction bases with no gene match: 12. The CDR3 runs to 18 residues. The CDR3 loop reads CASSVSAWTSGLTDTQYF. The CDR3 nucleotides read TGTGCCAGCAGCGTTTCTGCTTGGACTAGCGGTTTGACAGATACGCAGTATTTT.

This chain uses TRBV5-4 with TRBJ1-1, with 7 bases fitting TRBD1. V lost 0 bases to trimming and J lost 13 bases; unmatched junction nucleotides: 15. Germline-derived CDR1 and CDR2 are SGHNT and YYREEE (reference sequence). This CDR3 has 15 amino acids. The CDR3 coding sequence is TGTGCCAGCAGCTTGGGAGTGGAGACTACAGGGGTCGGTTTCTTT. Its protein is CASSLGVETTGVGFF.

The chain couples TRBV28 to TRBJ1-5; D is undetermined. This CDR3 spans 13 amino acids. V was cut by 6 bases and J by 2 bases, with 8 bases left in between. The germline V gene has CDR1 MDHEN and CDR2 SYDVKM. This CDR3 is CASSPPRNQPQHF. The CDR3 DNA reads TGTGCCAGCAGCCCCCCTCGCAATCAGCCCCAGCATTTT.

V gene TRBV7-2 combines with J gene TRBJ1-6, with D tentatively TRBD1 (5 bases). With 5 bases removed from V and 6 bases from J, the gap between germline ends came to 11 bases. The CDR3 extends over 14 amino acids. Germline CDR1 and CDR2: SGHTA and FQGNSA. This CDR3 reads CASSTDSRNSPLHF. The CDR3 nucleotides read TGTGCCAGCAGCACTGACAGTCGTAATTCACCCCTCCACTTT.

This chain uses TRBV7-3 with TRBJ2-5, with TRBD1 matching over 7 bases. In germline, CDR1 is SGHTA, CDR2 FQGTGA. The CDR3 totals 15 residues. V shed 2 bases and J 0 bases; nucleotides not matched to a gene: 3. The CDR3 here is CASSLGQANQETQYF. DNA of the CDR3: TGTGCCAGCAGCTTAGGACAGGCGAACCAAGAGACCCAGTACTTC.

The chain carries TRBV5-1 and TRBJ2-7; tentative D call: TRBD2 (6 bases). V was cut by 0 bases and J by 0 bases, with 22 bases left in between. The CDR3 totals 19 residues. The germline V gene has CDR1 SGHRS and CDR2 YFSETQ. The CDR3: CASSLVTGGRGRGSYEQYF. The CDR3 nucleotides read TGCGCCAGCAGCTTGGTAACAGGTGGGCGGGGACGGGGCTCCTACGAGCAGTACTTC.

This sequence joins TRBV19 and TRBJ1-5; TRBD1 might be the D (6 bases). V was trimmed by 2 bases and J by 7 bases, leaving 12 bases between them. Germline V gene lookup returns CDR1 LNHDA and CDR2 SQIVND (reference sequence). The CDR3 runs 14 residues. The chain's CDR3 is CASSIWQGKQPQHF. The DNA of the CDR3 is TGTGCCAGTAGTATATGGCAGGGGAAGCAGCCCCAGCATTTT. The entire variable domain, with the rest obtained from reference TRBV19 and TRBJ1-5, is as follows: DGGITQSPKYLFRKEGQNVTLSCEQNLNHDAMYWYRQDPGQGLRLIYYSQIVNDFQKGDIAEGYSVSREKKESFPLTVTSAQKNPTAFYLCASSIWQGKQPQHFGDGTRLSIL.

The chain links TRBV15 to TRBJ1-3; TRBD1 agrees at 7 bases. The germline gives CDR1 LNHNV, CDR2 YYDKDF (reference sequence). This CDR3 comprises 16 residues. The trim removed 1 base at V and 0 bases at J, leaving 3 bases unmatched. The CDR3 bases are TGTGCCACCAGCAGAGGGACAGGTCTCTCTGGAAACACCATATATTTT. It encodes CATSRGTGLSGNTIYF.

The chain carries TRBV11-2 and TRBJ2-6; possible D gene TRBD2, 5 bases. V dropped 5 bases and J dropped 4 bases, with 18 bases sitting between them. This CDR3 comprises 17 residues. Germline CDR1 SGHAT, CDR2 FQNNGV. DNA of the CDR3: TGTGCCAGCAGCGGACTCACAAGGAGGTCCGGGGCCAACGTCCTGACTTTC. Protein: CASSGLTRRSGANVLTF.

The chain couples TRBV7-9 to TRBJ2-1, with a weak D call TRBD1 (6 bases). The CDR3 covers 15 residues. The germline V gene encodes CDR1 SEHNR and CDR2 FQNEAQ (reference sequence). Trimming stripped 4 bases from V and 5 bases from J, with 15 bases between. This chain's CDR3 is CASSSNRDRNNEQFF. Written as DNA, the CDR3 is TGTGCCAGCAGCTCCAACAGGGACCGTAACAATGAGCAGTTCTTC.

The chain combines TRBV19 with TRBJ1-1; TRBD1 might be the D (5 bases). Germline CDR1 is LNHDA and CDR2 is SQIVND (reference sequence). Trimming removed 10 bases at V and 6 bases at J, with 15 bases between. The CDR3 spans 12 residues. CDR3 sequence reads: CATKKGFAEAFF. DNA of the CDR3: TGTGCCACTAAGAAGGGGTTCGCTGAAGCTTTCTTT.

This sequence joins TRBV28 and TRBJ1-1; no reliable D call. Trimming pared 5 bases from V and 10 bases from J, leaving 14 bases between. The CDR3 is 12 amino acids. CDR1 and CDR2 (germline): MDHEN, SYDVKM. The CDR3 loop reads CASSPPGIRAFF. The CDR3 bases are TGTGCCAGCAGTCCGCCGGGAATCAGAGCTTTCTTT. Using reference TRBV28 and TRBJ1-1 for the parts outside the CDR3, the full variable domain is DVKVTQSSRYLVKRTGEKVFLECVQDMDHENMFWYRQDPGLGLRLIYFSYDVKMKEKGDIPEGYSVSREKKERFSLILESASTNQTSMYLCASSPPGIRAFFGQGTRLTVV.